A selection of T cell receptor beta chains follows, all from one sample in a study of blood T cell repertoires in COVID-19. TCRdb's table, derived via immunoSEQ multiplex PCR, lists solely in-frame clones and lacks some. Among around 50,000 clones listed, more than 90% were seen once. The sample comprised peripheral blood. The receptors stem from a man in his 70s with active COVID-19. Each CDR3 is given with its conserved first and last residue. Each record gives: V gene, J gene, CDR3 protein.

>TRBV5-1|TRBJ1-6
CASSLEAAGRGSPLHF
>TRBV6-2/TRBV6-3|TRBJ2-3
CASSYSRGKNTQYF
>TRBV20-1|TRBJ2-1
CSASDGFPADEQFF
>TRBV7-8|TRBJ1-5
CASSLERNQPQHF
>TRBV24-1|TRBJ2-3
CATKGGEWDTQYF
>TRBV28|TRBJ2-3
CASSSSGISTDTQYF
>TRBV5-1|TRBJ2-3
CASSLGGGAGTDTQYF
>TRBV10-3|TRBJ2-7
CAIRTGTGQAYEQYF
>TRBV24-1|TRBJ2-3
CATKQGAIDTQYF
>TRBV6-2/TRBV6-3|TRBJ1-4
CASSYDSFNEKLFF
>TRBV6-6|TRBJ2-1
CASSYSSGSVNEQFF
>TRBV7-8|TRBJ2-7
CASSLVGAVGEQYF
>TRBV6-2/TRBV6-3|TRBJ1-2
CASSWTGDLGYTF
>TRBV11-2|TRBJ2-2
CASSLGLAGGTGELFF
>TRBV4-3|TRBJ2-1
CASSQVTGTLLYNEQFF
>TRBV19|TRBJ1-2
CASTFTGYGYTF
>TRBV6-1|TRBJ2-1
CASSEELGPPYNEQFF
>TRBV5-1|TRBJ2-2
CASSLAGDLAGELFF
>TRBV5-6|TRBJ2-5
CASSSLAGRGIETQYF
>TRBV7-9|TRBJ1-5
CASSHGQGNQPQHF
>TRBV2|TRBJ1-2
CASSTQGVSNYGYTF
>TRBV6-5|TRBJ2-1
CASRAQGRVGEQFF
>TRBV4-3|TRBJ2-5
CASSQGHQEEETQYF
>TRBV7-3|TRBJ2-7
CASSATPGTLYEQYF
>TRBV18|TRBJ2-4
CASSPGQSIQYF
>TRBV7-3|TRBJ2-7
CASSLTWTSGRLTPHYEQYF
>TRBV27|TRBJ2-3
CASSPGQGMTDTQYF
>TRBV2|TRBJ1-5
CASSGTGARRNQPQHF
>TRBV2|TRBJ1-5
CASSGQGYSNQPQHF
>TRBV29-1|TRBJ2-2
CSVRRGGGELFF
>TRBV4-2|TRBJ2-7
CASSPQGNKREQYF
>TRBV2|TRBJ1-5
CANSQQGGNQPQHF
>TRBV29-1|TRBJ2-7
CSVDLGGRGAEQYF
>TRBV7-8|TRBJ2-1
CASSLPGSYNEQFF
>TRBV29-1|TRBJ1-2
CSVAKIDYGYTF